The sequence of this T cell receptor (beta chain) was determined in a study of graft-versus-host responses after intestinal transplantation. Study details: Multivisceral, liver-intestinal, or isolated intestinal transplants were received by the recipients. Anti-thymocyte globulin served as induction for all recipients, who then took tacrolimus and steroids for three to four years. Study-wide points: Early after transplant, HvG declines were associated with peak levels of circulating GvH clones. The recipient marrow held GvH clones, and some of them showed up first in ileum or blood.

TCRdb keeps only in-frame clones here, not all; method: immunoSEQ multiplex PCR. The sample holds approximately 81,000 clones; 80% to 90% are singletons and the top ten take around 8%. To note about this clone: The antigen remains undetermined.

Looked up from germline, CDR1 is KGHSH and CDR2 is LQKENI. V was clipped by 5 bases and J by 0 bases; unmatched bases: 3. The CDR3 length is 15 residues. This receptor was taken from a human donor who was the organ donor for an intestinal transplant. Specimen: unstimulated CD8+ T cells sorted from spleen or lymph node cells, collected before transplant. This sequence joins TRBV18 and TRBJ1-4; 7 bases match TRBD1. The CDR3 loop reads CASSWTGATNEKLFF. The CDR3 DNA is TGTGCCAGCTCATGGACAGGTGCAACTAATGAAAAACTGTTTTTT.